This TCR beta chain was found in a study of CD8+ T cells in alopecia areata. On the study more broadly: Tofacitinib was taken orally by treated patients, and the dose was 5 to 10 mg twice daily.

The table lists this clone with a few counts. Antigen: not known. Lesional scalp punch biopsies and peripheral blood came from alopecia areata patients. Whole-study results and caveats: Patients shared TCRs less clearly than mice did, possibly owing to HLA.

The CDR3 length is 18 residues. V gave up 3 bases and J gave up 0 bases, with 20 bases separating them. As the sequencing template, cDNA was produced by extracting RNA and reverse transcribing it. Sequencing was performed with immunoSEQ multiplex PCR; in TCRdb, only in-frame clones are kept and a portion is missing. The sample carries about 120,000 clones, under 40% recorded once. Material for sequencing was CD4+ T cells sorted from blood. The rearrangement links TRBV23-1 to TRBJ2-5; a weak D match, TRBD1 (6 bases). TRBV23-1 is an ORF, with its function uncertain. This sequence was found in a human donor with alopecia areata. CDR3 sequence: CASSHRAKQRDNQETQYF. The DNA of the CDR3 is TGCGCCAGCAGTCATCGCGCCAAACAACGGGACAACCAAGAGACCCAGTACTTC.